A selection of T cell receptor beta chains follows, all from one sample in a study of cytomegalovirus exposure and HLA in healthy donors. Profiled with immunoSEQ multiplex PCR; TCRdb holds only in-frame clones, not every one. Of about 160,000 clones listed, around 70% are singletons. Sequenced sample: PBMCs. These receptor sequences come from a man in his late teens or twenties in good health and CMV-seropositive. Both conserved end residues are part of each CDR3. The D gene is left open where the match is weak. Only some rows state a clone size, as once, few, many or a class for expanded clones.

clone_size	d_call	j_call	v_call	cdr3_nt	cdr3_aa
.	.	TRBJ2-5	TRBV21-1	TGTGCCAGCAGCACCTTCAGAAAAAGCCAAGAGACCCAGTACTTC	CASSTFRKSQETQYF
.	TRBD1	TRBJ1-3	TRBV18	TGTGCCAGCTCACGGACGACAGGGCAGTCTGGAAACACCATATATTTT	CASSRTTGQSGNTIYF
few	.	TRBJ1-2	TRBV19	TGTGCCACTAGAGGCGACAGGTTAGGTGGCTACACCTTC	CATRGDRLGGYTF
.	.	TRBJ1-1	TRBV27	TGTGCCAGCAGTTTCCTCCCCAGGGGGAACACTGAAGCTTTCTTT	CASSFLPRGNTEAFF
.	.	TRBJ1-6	TRBV30	TGTGCCTGGAGTGTAGGGGTGGCTAGTCCTCCACCCCTCCACTTT	CAWSVGVASPPPLHF
.	TRBD1	TRBJ2-2	TRBV29-1	TGCAGCGCTATTGACAGGGCTGGCTCCGGGGAGCTGTTTTTT	CSAIDRAGSGELFF
.	TRBD1	TRBJ1-4	TRBV7-8	TGTGCCAGCAGCATAGACAGGGGGAAGGAAAAACTGTTTTTT	CASSIDRGKEKLFF
.	.	TRBJ1-4	TRBV6-1	TGTGCCAGCAGTGAACGGGGGGGGACCTCAACTAATGAAAAACTGTTTTTT	CASSERGGTSTNEKLFF
.	.	TRBJ1-2	TRBV29-1	TGCAGCGTCCCAACGGGGTATGGCTACACCTTC	CSVPTGYGYTF
few	TRBD1	TRBJ2-5	TRBV7-9	TGTGCCAGCAGCCGGGCCAAAACAGGGGCGGAGACCCAGTACTTC	CASSRAKTGAETQYF
.	TRBD1	TRBJ1-2	TRBV10-1	TGCGCCAGCAGTGATCGGACAGGGGGCGCGGGCACCTTC	CASSDRTGGAGTF
.	.	TRBJ2-2	TRBV19	TGTGCCAGTAGTATCTCCGGGGAGCTGTTTTTT	CASSISGELFF
.	TRBD2	TRBJ2-1	TRBV27	TGTGCCAGCAGTTTCGGAGCGGGGGGGTACAATGAGCAGTTCTTC	CASSFGAGGYNEQFF
few	.	TRBJ2-2	TRBV6-1	TGTGCCAGCAGTTCACAGGGATCGAACACCGGGGAGCTGTTTTTT	CASSSQGSNTGELFF
.	TRBD2	TRBJ2-5	TRBV28	TGTGCCAGCAGCCACCGGACTAGCACCGAGGAGACCCAGTACTTC	CASSHRTSTEETQYF
.	TRBD1	TRBJ1-2	TRBV6-4	TGTGCCAGCAGCCCGCTCCGGGACAGCTATGGCTACACCTTC	CASSPLRDSYGYTF
.	.	TRBJ2-3	TRBV19	TGTGCCAGTAGTGGAGGGGGGGTTGCTACAGATACGCAGTATTTT	CASSGGGVATDTQYF
.	TRBD1	TRBJ1-5	TRBV5-1	TGCGCCAGCAGCTTGGTGACAGGGACGGGACTCCCTAGCAATCAGCCCCAGCATTTT	CASSLVTGTGLPSNQPQHF
.	.	TRBJ1-1	TRBV19	TGTGCCAGTACGGTAGGGGGGAACACTGAAGCTTTCTTT	CASTVGGNTEAFF
many	.	TRBJ1-1	TRBV11-3	TGTGCCAGCAGCGCACAAACAGGGAACACTGAAGCTTTCTTT	CASSAQTGNTEAFF
.	.	TRBJ1-5	TRBV5-8	TGTGCCAGCAGCCTCCCGGCGGATGGACAGCCCCAGCATTTT	CASSLPADGQPQHF
.	.	TRBJ1-3	TRBV2	TGTGCCAGCAGTGCTACAGCAACTGGAAACACCATATATTTT	CASSATATGNTIYF
few	.	TRBJ1-1	TRBV27	TGTGCCAGCAGTTCTATAAGTGTATACACTGAAGCTTTCTTT	CASSSISVYTEAFF
.	.	TRBJ1-5	TRBV28	TGTGCCAGCAGTTTAGGGCAGAGTAGCAATCAGCCCCAGCATTTT	CASSLGQSSNQPQHF
.	.	TRBJ1-1	TRBV5-1	TGCGCCAGCAGCTTAAGTACAGGGCTGAACACTGAAGCTTTCTTT	CASSLSTGLNTEAFF
.	.	TRBJ1-2	TRBV6-5	TGTGCCAGCAGTCCCACCCCGGGTCCCTATGGCTACACCTTC	CASSPTPGPYGYTF
.	.	TRBJ1-2	TRBV7-3	TGTGCCAGCAGCTTAATCGCGGGACCCCCTACGCGGGGCTACACCTTC	CASSLIAGPPTRGYTF
.	TRBD2	TRBJ2-1	TRBV5-1	TGCGCCAGCAGCTCCAAAGCCGGACTAGCGGGGGGTGGGGATGAGCAGTTCTTC	CASSSKAGLAGGGDEQFF
.	.	TRBJ1-1	TRBV29-1	TGCAGCGTTGAAAGGTTAGCGAACACTGAAGCTTTCTTT	CSVERLANTEAFF
.	TRBD1	TRBJ1-2	TRBV28	TGTGCCAGCAGTTTATTACAGGGGCCTGGCTACACCTTC	CASSLLQGPGYTF
.	.	TRBJ1-4	TRBV5-4	TGTGCCAGCAGCTTGTACGGAGGGTATAATGAAAAACTGTTTTTT	CASSLYGGYNEKLFF
.	.	TRBJ1-6	TRBV7-9	TGTGCCAGCAGCCCGGGACACGCTAATTCACCCCTCCACTTT	CASSPGHANSPLHF
.	.	TRBJ2-1	TRBV5-1	TGCGCCAGCAGCCGCGTGGGGTCGGGAGTCAGCTCCTACAATGAGCAGTTCTTC	CASSRVGSGVSSYNEQFF
.	TRBD2	TRBJ2-3	TRBV5-1	TGCGCCAGCAGTTTTACTAGCGGCCTAGGGGGTTTATCACAAGATACGCAGTATTTT	CASSFTSGLGGLSQDTQYF
.	.	TRBJ2-3	TRBV5-1	TGCGCCAGCAGCTTGGCAGGTAGCACAGATACGCAGTATTTT	CASSLAGSTDTQYF
.	.	TRBJ1-1	TRBV29-1	TGCAGCGCTCCGGGTCCCACCGGGACTCAGAACACTGAAGCTTTCTTT	CSAPGPTGTQNTEAFF
few	TRBD1	TRBJ1-4	TRBV2	TGTGCCAGCAGTTACCCAGGGGGTTACAATGAAAAACTGTTTTTT	CASSYPGGYNEKLFF
.	.	TRBJ2-1	TRBV6-1	TGTGCCAGCAGTGAAGCGAGGTATACTCCTTACAATGAGCAGTTCTTC	CASSEARYTPYNEQFF
.	TRBD2	TRBJ2-3	TRBV7-3	TGTGCCAGCAGTACACTAGCGGGGGGCCGTCAAGATACGCAGTATTTT	CASSTLAGGRQDTQYF
.	.	TRBJ1-2	TRBV27	TGTGCCAGCAGTCCGTCAGACAGACCCTTCTATGGCTACACCTTC	CASSPSDRPFYGYTF
.	.	TRBJ2-3	TRBV30	TGTGCCTGGAGTGTACGTGGGGGGGCAGGAGATACGCAGTATTTT	CAWSVRGGAGDTQYF
few	.	TRBJ1-5	TRBV6-1	TGTGCCAGCAGTGAGGAGAGAAATCAGCCCCAGCATTTT	CASSEERNQPQHF
.	.	TRBJ2-1	TRBV6-1	TGTGCCAGCAGTTCCCCGTCCCCGGCCTACAATGAGCAGTTCTTC	CASSSPSPAYNEQFF
few	TRBD2	TRBJ2-1	TRBV4-2	TGTGCCAGCAGCCAAGACACTAGCGGGAGGGGTGAGCAGTTCTTC	CASSQDTSGRGEQFF